The rows below give T cell receptor beta chains drawn from one sample of a study of T cells expressing NK-cell markers. TCRdb reworked the 5' RACE reads into one entry per CDR3 protein, no DNA. This repertoire includes over 350,000 distinct CDR3 sequences. The specimen sequenced was blood T cells: a sorted CD56 or NKG2C T cell subset, CD4+ or CD8+ T cells, or bulk PBMC T cells (not recorded which). The receptors derive from a woman between 50 and 59 years old in good health. Each CDR3 is given with its conserved first and last residue.

V gene	J gene	CDR3 protein
TRBV20-1	TRBJ2-6	CSAKGQGASSGANVLTF
TRBV9	TRBJ1-3	CASSVGDRGQVNTIYF
TRBV3-1	TRBJ2-3	CASSQEAGRTDTQYF
TRBV27	TRBJ2-2	CASSLYSGRTGELFF
TRBV5-1	TRBJ2-3	CASTPAQGGLDTQYF
TRBV9	TRBJ2-3	CASSPSGTTDTQYF
TRBV12-3/TRBV12-4	TRBJ2-3	CASSLDGSNTDTQYF
TRBV5-1	TRBJ1-6	CASRTEFNSPLHF
TRBV29-1	TRBJ2-5	CSVEDPWGRGAQETQYF
TRBV6-2/TRBV6-3	TRBJ2-7	CASSYSRDGSTYEQYF
TRBV20-1	TRBJ1-1	CSARGGGAYSEAFF
TRBV7-9	TRBJ2-7	CASSHTGRASAYEQYF
TRBV20-1	TRBJ2-1	CSARLGGRLYNEQFF
TRBV24-1	TRBJ1-4	CATSRGGDNEKLFF
TRBV12-3/TRBV12-4	TRBJ2-7	CASSYQGGSEQYF
TRBV7-9	TRBJ2-1	CASTNISYNEQFF
TRBV6-5	TRBJ1-1	CASSYTDGNTEAFF